The present entry profiles one T cell receptor (beta chain) with its context. This clone's antigen is unknown. No much larger clonotype is one base removed from it; base qualities were not supplied. At the junction V is shortened by 7 bases and J by 5 bases; bases outside the gene matches: 11. From cysteine to phenylalanine, the CDR3 is 14 amino acids long. Only the CDR3 region is kept as DNA, spanning 42 bases read in frame from base 1. Taken from the germline V gene, the CDR1 and CDR2 loops are SGHRS and YFSETQ. TCRbeta CDR3 regions were amplified from genomic DNA using the immunoSEQ Assay, a bias-controlled multiplex PCR. In the paper's pipeline: The number of nucleated cells in each sample was estimated from the amplification of reference gene primers within the assay. Sequence reads were collapsed and filtered to measure the absolute abundance of every unique TCRbeta CDR3 rearrangement. For each sample, productive Simpson clonality was calculated by taking the square root of Simpson's diversity index across productive rearrangements. The clones in this table, taken by TCRdb from immuneACCESS, are in-frame only. Not every clone is retained; where verified, under half of the shortfall comes from an unresolved V gene, and the cause of the rest is unknown. V and J calls and clone size come straight from that table; D and trimming were deduced from the DNA. The sample table shows 120,000 to 150,000 clones, and roughly 89% are seen once. Together, the top ten hold more than 6.5% of the sample.

These data originate in a study of blood T cell repertoires in COVID-19 (dated by TCRdb to 2020 to 2022). For the wider study: Collaborator samples came from the United States, Italy and Spain and covered acute and convalescent phases of COVID-19. A freely available public database, intended as a resource for researchers studying the immune response to SARS-CoV-2, is where the repertoires were released. Where available, HLA class I and class II types were obtained from metadata supplied by the sample provider rather than from assay-based typing. Sample metadata almost always included a de-identified subject ID, COVID-19 status, age in years and sex. The samples were drawn from the first 160 participants of the ongoing ImmuneRACE study and from 1,254 subjects provided by 6 global collaborators. Subjects who had been exposed to COVID-19, were actively infected with it, or had recovered from it provided the deeply sampled blood TCRbeta repertoires that made up the dataset. The material from the prospective study consisted of cDNA or gDNA derived from T cells, B-cell-depleted T cells, or PBMCs.

Study-wide findings and limitations: The quantity of clinical and demographic metadata differed by source and by participant and was supplied without curation.

Whole blood was collected in K2EDTA tubes by collaborating institutions according to the institutions' own protocols. Collaborator samples were shipped for TCRbeta analysis as frozen whole blood, isolated PBMCs, or DNA extracted from either sample type. Sequencing used peripheral blood. This TCR derives from a woman aged 45-60 years with active or convalescent COVID-19. The sequence joins TRBV5-1 to TRBJ1-1, with 7 middle bases fitting TRBD1. The DNA sequence follows: TGCGCCAGCGGAGGGGGCACGACGTGGACTGAAGCTTTCTTT. Its protein reads: CASGGGTTWTEAFF.